This T cell receptor beta chain was sequenced in a study of blood T cell repertoires in COVID-19. Background on the study: The origin of the acute and convalescent COVID-19 samples was the United States, Italy and Spain. PBMCs, B-cell-depleted T cells, or T cells were the source of the cDNA or gDNA that made up the material.

Per the study methods: Amplification of reference gene primers provided the estimated nucleated cell counts. Using immunoSEQ multiplex PCR, the repertoire was profiled, and TCRdb retains in-frame clones only, with some absent. The V and J calls and the clone size are those of that table, but D and trimming were determined from the DNA. The sample has approximately 200,000 clones; around nine tenths are singletons. Germline assignment: CDR1 MNHEY and CDR2 SMNVEV (reference sequence). The V end was cut by 8 bases, the J end by 0 bases, with 14 bases between. The CDR3 runs 15 residues. The TCR sequence derives from a man between 60 and 75 years old who had recovered from COVID-19. The specimen was peripheral blood. The chain employs TRBV27 and TRBJ2-4; D perhaps matches TRBD2 (6 bases). The CDR3, as DNA: TGTGCCAGCCCGCAGACGGGAGTAGCCAAAAACATTCAGTACTTC. Protein: CASPQTGVAKNIQYF.